This T cell receptor (beta chain) was obtained from a study of blood T cell repertoires in COVID-19 (TCRdb year 2020). Describing the broader study: Collaborator samples came from the United States, Italy and Spain and covered acute and convalescent phases of COVID-19. A de-identified subject ID, COVID-19 status, age in years and sex were almost always included in the sample metadata. The prospective study material was composed of cDNA or gDNA derived from T cells, B-cell-depleted T cells, or PBMCs. Subjects who had been exposed to COVID-19, were actively infected with it, or had recovered from it provided the deeply sampled blood TCRbeta repertoires that made up the dataset. HLA class I and class II types, where available, came from metadata supplied by the sample provider rather than from assay-based typing. Samples came from the ongoing ImmuneRACE study (first 160 participants) plus 1,254 subjects from 6 global collaborators. The repertoires were released in a freely available public database meant as a resource for research on the immune response to SARS-CoV-2.

Each collaborating institution followed its own protocols to collect whole blood in K2EDTA tubes. For TCRbeta analysis, collaborators shipped samples as frozen whole blood, isolated PBMCs, or DNA extracted from either of those sample types. The immunoSEQ Assay, a bias-controlled multiplex PCR, was used to amplify TCRbeta CDR3 regions from genomic DNA. As for the original processing: The number of nucleated cells in each sample was estimated by amplification of reference gene primers within the assay. To quantify the absolute abundance of each unique TCRbeta CDR3 rearrangement, sequence reads were collapsed and filtered. For each sample, productive Simpson clonality was calculated as the square root of Simpson's diversity index across productive rearrangements. As stored in TCRdb, this immuneACCESS dataset retains in-frame rearrangements with V and J assigned. A fraction of the clones does not appear; measured against another copy, unresolved V genes explain less than half of the discrepancy, and the remainder lacks a known reason. V, J and clone size are those of that table, while D and trimming were read from the DNA. The sample table shows around 250,000 clones, and nearly 90% are seen once. The ten top clones hold over 0.55% of the sample.

A note on this clone: It has no known antigen specificity. No base-level quality is on record; no much larger clone is a single base apart.

What the work shows at the level of the full study, not this receptor alone: The amount of clinical and demographic metadata varied by source and participant and was provided uncurated.

Material: peripheral blood. The clonotype was recovered from a human donor in a cohort sampled during active COVID-19.

The CDR3 is CATGTGWTGELFF. The sequenced DNA: TGTGCCACCGGGACAGGGTGGACCGGGGAGCTGTTTTTT. The sequence joins TRBV19 to TRBJ2-2, with 9 bases matching TRBD1. Taken from cysteine to phenylalanine, the CDR3 has 13 residues. Left in the record is the CDR3 DNA by itself, 39 bases read in frame from the first base. Trimmed from V: 10 bases; trimmed from J: 5 bases; junction bases lacking a gene match: 5. CDR1 LNHDA and CDR2 SQIVND were looked up in the germline V gene (reference sequence). The full variable domain, with segments outside the CDR3 supplied by the reference TRBV19 and TRBJ2-2 proteins, appears as DGGITQSPKYLFRKEGQNVTLSCEQNLNHDAMYWYRQDPGQGLRLIYYSQIVNDFQKGDIAEGYSVSREKKESFPLTVTSAQKNPTAFYLCATGTGWTGELFFGEGSRLTVL.